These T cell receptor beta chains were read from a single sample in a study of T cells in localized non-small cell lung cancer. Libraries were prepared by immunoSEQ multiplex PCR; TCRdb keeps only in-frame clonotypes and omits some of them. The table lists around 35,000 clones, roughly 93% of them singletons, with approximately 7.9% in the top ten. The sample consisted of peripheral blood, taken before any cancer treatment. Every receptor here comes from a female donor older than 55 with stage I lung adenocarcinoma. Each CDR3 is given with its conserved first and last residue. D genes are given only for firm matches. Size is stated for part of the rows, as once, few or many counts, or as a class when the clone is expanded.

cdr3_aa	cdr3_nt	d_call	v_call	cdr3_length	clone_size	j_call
CASSPDSVVRGAFF	TGTGCCAGCAGCCCCGATTCGGTGGTAAGGGGAGCTTTCTTT	-	TRBV7-2	14	-	TRBJ1-1
CASDDRANTIYF	TGTGCCAGCGACGACAGGGCAAACACCATATATTTT	TRBD1	TRBV28	12	-	TRBJ1-3
CASSLEWRGGGREQFF	TGTGCCAGCAGCTTAGAGTGGCGGGGGGGCGGTCGTGAGCAGTTCTTC	TRBD2	TRBV7-2	16	-	TRBJ2-1
CSARLAGVETQYF	TGCAGCGCACGACTAGCGGGGGTAGAGACCCAGTACTTC	TRBD2	TRBV29-1	13	-	TRBJ2-5
CASSSLTVELFF	TGTGCCAGCAGTTCTCTGACAGTGGAGCTGTTTTTT	-	TRBV28	12	-	TRBJ2-2
CASSQLGQAGYGYTF	TGTGCCAGCAGCCAGTTAGGACAGGCAGGCTATGGCTACACCTTC	TRBD1	TRBV14	15	-	TRBJ1-2
CASKRRGGLGETQYF	TGTGCCAGTAAGAGGCGGGGGGGCCTGGGAGAGACCCAGTACTTC	TRBD2	TRBV19	15	once	TRBJ2-5
CASRSSGANVLTF	TGTGCCAGCCGTAGCTCTGGGGCCAACGTCCTGACTTTC	-	TRBV7-3	13	-	TRBJ2-6
CASTSSSGGPMAYEQYF	TGTGCCAGCACCTCGTCTAGCGGGGGGCCAATGGCCTACGAGCAGTACTTC	TRBD2	TRBV7-2	17	-	TRBJ2-7
CASSQPSGGTHEQYF	TGCGCCAGCAGCCAACCTAGCGGGGGGACCCACGAGCAGTACTTC	TRBD2	TRBV4-3	15	-	TRBJ2-7
CASSLYLLNQPQHF	TGTGCCAGCAGCTTGTACCTCCTGAATCAGCCCCAGCATTTT	-	TRBV5-8	14	-	TRBJ1-5
CASSLVSYNEQFF	TGTGCCAGCAGCTTGGTGTCTTACAATGAGCAGTTCTTC	-	TRBV5-4	13	-	TRBJ2-1
CASRQGDANEKLFF	TGTGCCAGCAGACAGGGCGATGCAAATGAAAAACTGTTTTTT	-	TRBV6-1	14	-	TRBJ1-4
CASSSTSGIETQYF	TGTGCCAGCAGTTCAACTAGCGGGATAGAGACCCAGTACTTC	TRBD2	TRBV28	14	-	TRBJ2-5
CAWSLRGGSGTGELFF	TGTGCCTGGAGTCTCCGAGGGGGGAGTGGCACCGGGGAGCTGTTTTTT	-	TRBV30	16	-	TRBJ2-2
CASSAASGTPFQETQYF	TGCGCCAGCAGCGCAGCCTCCGGGACACCGTTTCAAGAGACCCAGTACTTC	-	TRBV5-1	17	-	TRBJ2-5
CASSKSQSAFF	TGTGCCAGCAGTAAATCCCAATCTGCGTTCTTC	-	TRBV25-1	11	-	TRBJ2-1
CASSPPGTSGKKNIQYF	TGTGCCAGCAGCCCCCCGGGTACTAGCGGGAAAAAAAACATTCAGTACTTC	TRBD2	TRBV5-6	17	-	TRBJ2-4
CASSESGRESSYNSPLHF	TGCGCCAGCAGTGAGTCGGGGCGGGAGAGCTCCTATAATTCACCCCTCCACTTT	-	TRBV10-2	18	-	TRBJ1-6
CASSPSRDQPQHF	TGTGCCAGCAGTCCTTCCAGGGATCAGCCCCAGCATTTT	-	TRBV27	13	-	TRBJ1-5
CASSLRGDPNTGELFF	TGTGCCAGCAGCCTCCGGGGAGATCCGAACACCGGGGAGCTGTTTTTT	-	TRBV9	16	once	TRBJ2-2
CASSQAAGTYEQYF	TGTGCCAGCAGCCAAGCGGCCGGAACCTACGAGCAGTACTTC	-	TRBV4-2	14	-	TRBJ2-7
CASSPVGSSYEQYF	TGTGCCAGCTCACCAGTCGGAAGCTCCTACGAGCAGTACTTC	-	TRBV18	14	-	TRBJ2-7
CASSITGSYEQYF	TGTGCCAGTAGTATCACAGGATCCTACGAGCAGTACTTC	-	TRBV19	13	-	TRBJ2-7
CASSFRGETQYF	TGTGCCAGCAGTTTTAGGGGGGAGACCCAGTACTTC	-	TRBV27	12	once	TRBJ2-5
CASSQEEGLHQPQHF	TGCGCCAGCAGCCAAGAAGAGGGGCTCCATCAGCCCCAGCATTTT	-	TRBV4-1	15	-	TRBJ1-5
CASRDKNIQYF	TGTGCCAGTAGGGACAAAAACATTCAGTACTTC	-	TRBV19	11	once	TRBJ2-4
CASSLEDRLNTEAFF	TGTGCCAGCAGTCTCGAAGACAGGCTGAACACTGAAGCTTTCTTT	-	TRBV7-9	15	-	TRBJ1-1
CASSSGGRPSEKLFF	TGTGCCAGCAGCTCAGGTGGAAGGCCCAGTGAAAAACTGTTTTTT	-	TRBV7-9	15	-	TRBJ1-4
CASSLAGRPQHF	TGTGCCAGCAGCTTAGCTGGCCGGCCCCAGCATTTT	-	TRBV7-2	12	-	TRBJ1-5
CASSRRPVRGEKLFF	TGTGCCAGCAGTAGGCGGCCGGTCAGGGGTGAAAAACTGTTTTTT	-	TRBV6-5	15	-	TRBJ1-4
CASSSIRTGGYNEQFF	TGTGCCAGCAGCTCAATTAGGACAGGGGGTTACAATGAGCAGTTCTTC	TRBD1	TRBV11-2	16	-	TRBJ2-1
CASSQDFTGGNEQFF	TGTGCCAGCAGCCAAGATTTTACAGGGGGGAATGAGCAGTTCTTC	TRBD1	TRBV4-2	15	-	TRBJ2-1
CASRGTGYTDTQYF	TGTGCCAGTAGGGGGACAGGGTACACAGATACGCAGTATTTT	TRBD1	TRBV19	14	-	TRBJ2-3
CASSLEQAGADTQYF	TGCGCCAGCAGCTTGGAACAGGCCGGCGCAGATACGCAGTATTTT	-	TRBV5-1	15	-	TRBJ2-3
CASSDGTGQPQHF	TGTGCCAGCAGTGATGGGACCGGGCAGCCCCAGCATTTT	-	TRBV2	13	-	TRBJ1-5
CASSLGPSYEQYF	TGTGCCAGCAGCTTAGGACCGTCCTACGAGCAGTACTTC	-	TRBV7-3	13	-	TRBJ2-7
CASSSGGGAGNTIYF	TGTGCCAGCAGCTCGGGAGGGGGAGCTGGAAACACCATATATTTT	-	TRBV21-1	15	-	TRBJ1-3
CASSPTPIQDGYTF	TGTGCCAGCAGCCCGACCCCCATCCAGGATGGCTACACCTTC	-	TRBV7-2	14	-	TRBJ1-2
CASNRGGLAGGLTDTQYF	TGTGCCTCCAATAGAGGCGGATTAGCGGGAGGTCTGACAGATACGCAGTATTTT	TRBD2	TRBV30	18	-	TRBJ2-3
CASRKDRGEPQHF	TGCGCCAGCAGAAAGGACAGGGGAGAGCCCCAGCATTTT	TRBD1	TRBV10-1	13	once	TRBJ1-5
CASSVVEGGGTDTQYF	TGTGCCAGCAGCGTAGTCGAGGGAGGGGGCACAGATACGCAGTATTTT	TRBD2	TRBV9	16	-	TRBJ2-3
CATSIVAGEQFF	TGTGCCACCAGCATCGTAGCGGGGGAGCAGTTCTTC	TRBD2	TRBV15	12	-	TRBJ2-1
CASGPRGGGEYNEQFF	TGTGCTAGTGGCCCGCGGGGGGGCGGGGAGTACAATGAGCAGTTCTTC	TRBD2	TRBV12-5	16	-	TRBJ2-1
CASRPRGSGNTIYF	TGTGCCAGCAGGCCCCGAGGGTCTGGAAACACCATATATTTT	-	TRBV28	14	once	TRBJ1-3
CASSLVSGRYQETQYF	TGTGCCAGCAGCTTAGTTAGCGGGAGGTACCAAGAGACCCAGTACTTC	TRBD2	TRBV7-2	16	-	TRBJ2-5
CASSRGQVEAFF	TGTGCCAGTAGTAGGGGACAGGTTGAAGCTTTCTTT	TRBD1	TRBV19	12	once	TRBJ1-1
CASSQDSAGGYNEQFF	TGCGCCAGCAGCCAAGATTCCGCGGGAGGATACAATGAGCAGTTCTTC	TRBD2	TRBV4-3	16	-	TRBJ2-1
CASSEEQGASLSSYNEQFF	TGTGCCAGCAGTGAGGAACAGGGGGCATCTCTTAGCTCCTACAATGAGCAGTTCTTC	TRBD1	TRBV6-4	19	once	TRBJ2-1
CASSYKDSAGNTIYF	TGTGCCAGCAGCTACAAGGACTCTGCCGGAAACACCATATATTTT	-	TRBV6-5	15	-	TRBJ1-3